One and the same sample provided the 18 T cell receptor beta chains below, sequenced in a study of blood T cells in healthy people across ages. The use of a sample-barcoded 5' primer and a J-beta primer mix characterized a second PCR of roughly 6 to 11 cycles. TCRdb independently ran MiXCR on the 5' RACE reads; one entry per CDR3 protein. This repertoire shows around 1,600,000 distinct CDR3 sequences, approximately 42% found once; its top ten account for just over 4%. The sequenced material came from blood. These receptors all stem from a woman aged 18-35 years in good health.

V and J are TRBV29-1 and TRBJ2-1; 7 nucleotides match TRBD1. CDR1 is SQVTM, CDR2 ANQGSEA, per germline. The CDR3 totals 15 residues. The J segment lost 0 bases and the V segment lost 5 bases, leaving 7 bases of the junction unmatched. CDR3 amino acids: CSVIGGWSSYNEQFF. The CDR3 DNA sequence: TGCAGCGTTATAGGGGGCTGGAGCTCCTACAATGAGCAGTTCTTC.

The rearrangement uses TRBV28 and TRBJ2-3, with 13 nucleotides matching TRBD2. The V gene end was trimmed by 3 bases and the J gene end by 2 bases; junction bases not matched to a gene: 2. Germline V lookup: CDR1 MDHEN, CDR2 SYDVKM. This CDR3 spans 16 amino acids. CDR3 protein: CASSFGTSGATDTQYF. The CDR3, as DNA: TGTGCCAGCAGTTTTGGGACTAGCGGGGCCACAGATACGCAGTATTTT. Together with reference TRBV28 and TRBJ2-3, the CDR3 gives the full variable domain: DVKVTQSSRYLVKRTGEKVFLECVQDMDHENMFWYRQDPGLGLRLIYFSYDVKMKEKGDIPEGYSVSREKKERFSLILESASTNQTSMYLCASSFGTSGATDTQYFGPGTRLTVL.

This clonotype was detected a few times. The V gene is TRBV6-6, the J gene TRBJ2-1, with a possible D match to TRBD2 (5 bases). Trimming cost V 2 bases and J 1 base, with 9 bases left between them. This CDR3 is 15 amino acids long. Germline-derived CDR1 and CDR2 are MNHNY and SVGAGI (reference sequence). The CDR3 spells CASSYARASYNEQFF. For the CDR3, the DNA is TGTGCCAGCAGTTACGCGCGGGCGTCCTACAATGAGCAGTTCTTC.

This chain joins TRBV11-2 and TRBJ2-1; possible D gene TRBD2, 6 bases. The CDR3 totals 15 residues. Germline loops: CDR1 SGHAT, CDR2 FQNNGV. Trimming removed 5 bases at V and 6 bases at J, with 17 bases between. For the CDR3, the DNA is TGTGCCAGCAGCCGCATATTGGGACTTTCCAATGAGCAGTTCTTC. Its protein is CASSRILGLSNEQFF.

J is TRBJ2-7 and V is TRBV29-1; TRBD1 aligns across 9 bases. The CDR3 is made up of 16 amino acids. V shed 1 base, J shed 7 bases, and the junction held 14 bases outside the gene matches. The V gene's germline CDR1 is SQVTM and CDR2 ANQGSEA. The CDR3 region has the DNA TGCAGCGTTGAAGGCGGGGGACAGGGTACCTACAATGAGCAGTACTTC. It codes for CSVEGGGQGTYNEQYF.

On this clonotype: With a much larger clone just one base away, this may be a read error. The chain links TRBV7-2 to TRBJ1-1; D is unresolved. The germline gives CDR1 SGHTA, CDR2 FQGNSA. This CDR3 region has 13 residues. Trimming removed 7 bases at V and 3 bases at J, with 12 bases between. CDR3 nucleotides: TGTGCCAGCAACTTTAGCCAGGACACTGAAGCTTTCTTT. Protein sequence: CASNFSQDTEAFF.

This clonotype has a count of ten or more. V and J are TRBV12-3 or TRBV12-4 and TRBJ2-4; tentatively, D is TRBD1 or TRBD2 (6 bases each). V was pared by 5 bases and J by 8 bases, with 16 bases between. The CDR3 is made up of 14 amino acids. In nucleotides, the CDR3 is TGTGCCAGCAGTCCGGACAGCGGGCGGGACATTCAGTACTTC. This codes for CASSPDSGRDIQYF.

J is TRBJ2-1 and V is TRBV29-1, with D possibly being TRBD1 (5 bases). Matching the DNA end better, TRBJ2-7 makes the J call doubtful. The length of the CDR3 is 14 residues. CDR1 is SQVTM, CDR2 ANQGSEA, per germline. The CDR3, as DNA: TGCAGCTTAAAACCCAGGGTCTCCTACAATGAGCAGTACTTC. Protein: CSLKPRVSYNEQYF.

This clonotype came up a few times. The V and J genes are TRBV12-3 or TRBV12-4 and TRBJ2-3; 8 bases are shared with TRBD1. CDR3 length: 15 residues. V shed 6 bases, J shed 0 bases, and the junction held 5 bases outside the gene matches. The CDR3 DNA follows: TGTGCCAGCAGCAAACAGGGGGTCAGCACAGATACGCAGTATTTT. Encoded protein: CASSKQGVSTDTQYF.

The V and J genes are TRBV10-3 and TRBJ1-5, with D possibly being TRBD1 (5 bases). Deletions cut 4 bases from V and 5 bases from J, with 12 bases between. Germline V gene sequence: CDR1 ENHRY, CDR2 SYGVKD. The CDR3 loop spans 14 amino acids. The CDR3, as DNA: TGTGCCATCAGTGTCGGACGGGGGGATCAGCCCCAGCATTTT. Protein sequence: CAISVGRGDQPQHF.

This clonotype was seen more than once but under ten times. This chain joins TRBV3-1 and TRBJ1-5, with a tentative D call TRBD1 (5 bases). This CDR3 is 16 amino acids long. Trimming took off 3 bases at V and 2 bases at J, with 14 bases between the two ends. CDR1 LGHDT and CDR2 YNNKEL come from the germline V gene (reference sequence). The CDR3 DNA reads TGTGCCAGCAGCCAGGGGAGAACAGGAGGCAATCAGCCCCAGCATTTT. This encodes CASSQGRTGGNQPQHF.

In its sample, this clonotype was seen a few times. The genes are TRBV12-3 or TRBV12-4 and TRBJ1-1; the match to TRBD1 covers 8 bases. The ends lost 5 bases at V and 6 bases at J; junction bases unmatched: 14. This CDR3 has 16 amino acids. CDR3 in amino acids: CASSPPGGVKRAEAFF. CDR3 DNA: TGTGCCAGCAGTCCTCCAGGGGGCGTGAAGAGGGCTGAAGCTTTCTTT.

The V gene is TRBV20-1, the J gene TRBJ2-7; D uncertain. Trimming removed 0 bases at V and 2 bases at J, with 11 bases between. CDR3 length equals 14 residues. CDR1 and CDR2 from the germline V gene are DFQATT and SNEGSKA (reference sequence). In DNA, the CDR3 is TGCAGTGCTAGAGAGGCAGGCGGAACCTACGAGCAGTACTTC. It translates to CSAREAGGTYEQYF.

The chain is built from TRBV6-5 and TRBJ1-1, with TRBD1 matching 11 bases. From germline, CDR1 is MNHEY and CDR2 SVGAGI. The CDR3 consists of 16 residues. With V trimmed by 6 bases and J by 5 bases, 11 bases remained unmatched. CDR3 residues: CASRNRDRGGPTEAFF. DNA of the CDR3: TGTGCCAGCAGAAATAGGGACAGGGGGGGACCAACTGAAGCTTTCTTT.

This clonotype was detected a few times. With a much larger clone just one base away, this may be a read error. The CDR3 region is CASSLVGGKGEQYF. The CDR3 DNA follows: TGTGCCAGCAGTTTAGTCGGGGGAAAAGGTGAGCAGTACTTC. The gene calls are TRBV12-3 or TRBV12-4 and TRBJ2-5, with D possibly TRBD2 on 6 matching bases. V was shortened by 1 base and J by 11 bases, with 17 bases between the two germline ends. CDR3 length: 14 residues.

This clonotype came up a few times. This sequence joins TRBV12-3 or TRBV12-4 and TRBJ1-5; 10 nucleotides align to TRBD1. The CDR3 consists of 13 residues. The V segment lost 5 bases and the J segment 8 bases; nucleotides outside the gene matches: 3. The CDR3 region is CASSLGQGEPQHF. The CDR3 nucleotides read TGTGCCAGCAGTCTCGGACAGGGGGAGCCCCAGCATTTT.

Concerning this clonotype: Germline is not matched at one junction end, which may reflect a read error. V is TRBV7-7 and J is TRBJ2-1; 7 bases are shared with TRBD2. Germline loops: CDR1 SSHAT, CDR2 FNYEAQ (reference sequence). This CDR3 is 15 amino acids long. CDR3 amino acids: CASSNIAGPYNEQFF. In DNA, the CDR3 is TGTGCTAGCAGCAACATAGCGGGTCCCTACAATGAGCAGTTCTTC.

The CDR3 DNA reads TGTGCCAGCAGTTACTCAGGAGCGTCCTACAATGAGCAGTTCTTC. Its protein product is CASSYSGASYNEQFF. The V gene is TRBV6-5, the J gene TRBJ2-1; D gene unclear. CDR1 is MNHEY, CDR2 SVGAGI, per germline. The CDR3 spans 15 residues. With 0 bases removed from V and 1 base from J, the gap between germline ends came to 7 bases.